One and the same sample provided the 32 T cell receptor beta chains below, sequenced in a study of blood T cell repertoires in COVID-19. Produced via immunoSEQ multiplex PCR; TCRdb's table is partial and in-frame only. The data hold approximately 100,000 clones, with roughly two thirds observed a single time. The material sequenced was peripheral blood. Receptors originate from a human donor with acute or convalescent COVID-19. The donor label of this sample is uncertain.

The gene calls are TRBV9 and TRBJ2-2; 8 bases map to TRBD1. CDR1 and CDR2 (germline): SGDLS, YYNGEE. CDR3 length equals 17 residues. J lost 7 bases, V lost 1 base, and 12 bases had no gene match. This CDR3 reads CASSVNKSSGGGGELFF. The CDR3 DNA follows: TGTGCCAGCAGCGTAAATAAGTCGTCAGGGGGCGGCGGGGAGCTGTTTTTT. The full variable domain, with the rest looked up from reference TRBV9 and TRBJ2-2, is DSGVTQTPKHLITATGQRVTLRCSPRSGDLSVYWYQQSLDQGLQFLIQYYNGEERAKGNILERFSAQQFPDLHSELNLSSLELGDSALYFCASSVNKSSGGGGELFFGEGSRLTVL.

V is TRBV6-6 and J is TRBJ2-1; tentative D call: TRBD2 (5 bases). The V end was cut by 2 bases, the J end by 9 bases, with 17 bases between. Germline assignment: CDR1 MNHNY and CDR2 SVGAGI (reference sequence). CDR3 length: 15 residues. CDR3 nucleotides: TGTGCCAGCAGTTACAAAGCCACCGGGAATAGTGAGCAGTTCTTC. This codes for CASSYKATGNSEQFF.

The chain is built from TRBV6-6 and TRBJ1-5; 10 nucleotides line up with TRBD1. Germline CDR1 MNHNY, CDR2 SVGAGI (reference sequence). The CDR3 has 13 residues. Trimming removed 5 bases from V and 5 bases from J; junction bases left unmatched: 0. This CDR3 is CASSGTGDQPQHF. CDR3 sequence (DNA): TGTGCCAGCAGTGGGACAGGGGATCAGCCCCAGCATTTT.

The V and J genes are TRBV6-1 and TRBJ1-6; TRBD1 might be the D (6 bases). CDR3 length equals 14 residues. CDR1 and CDR2 (germline): MNHNS, SASEGT. V gave up 2 bases and J gave up 8 bases, with 10 bases separating them. This CDR3 is CASSETGSDSPLHF. DNA for the CDR3: TGTGCCAGCAGTGAAACAGGGTCGGATTCACCCCTCCACTTT.

V usage is TRBV7-8 and J usage is TRBJ1-2; D is uncertain. Germline loops: CDR1 SGHVS, CDR2 FQNEAQ. This CDR3 contains 12 residues. The V and J ends lost 5 bases and 4 bases respectively, with 8 bases between them. The CDR3 region is CASSTPGYGYTF. Written as DNA, the CDR3 is TGTGCCAGCAGCACTCCAGGCTATGGCTACACCTTC.

The chain couples TRBV6-5 to TRBJ1-1, with D unclear. V was shortened by 4 bases and J by 9 bases, with 15 bases between the two germline ends. This CDR3 has 13 residues. CDR1 is MNHEY and CDR2 is SVGAGI in the germline V gene. CDR3 coding DNA: TGTGCCAGCAGTTCAAGTCGAGGATTCCAAGCTTTCTTT. Residues: CASSSSRGFQAFF.

The chain links TRBV14 to TRBJ1-1; D not resolved. V was clipped by 6 bases and J by 4 bases, with 12 bases between them. CDR3 length equals 13 residues. Per the germline V gene, CDR1 is SGHDN and CDR2 is FVKESK. The CDR3 DNA reads as TGTGCCAGCAGTGCAGAGGTTCGCACTGAAGCTTTCTTT. Protein sequence: CASSAEVRTEAFF.

This CDR3 reads CASSRDSNTEAFF. CDR3 in DNA: TGTGCCAGCAGCCGGGACAGCAACACTGAAGCTTTCTTT. The chain joins TRBV7-6 to TRBJ1-1; 7 nucleotides agree with TRBD1. CDR3 length equals 13 residues. The V segment lost 5 bases and the J segment 2 bases; nucleotides outside the gene matches: 2. Germline values: CDR1 SGHVS, CDR2 FNYEAQ.

This chain links TRBV6-5 with TRBJ2-2, with 9 bases fitting TRBD2. This CDR3 is 15 amino acids long. V lost 4 bases and J lost 4; bases outside the gene matches: 4. Germline CDR1 and CDR2: MNHEY and SVGAGI. CDR3 in DNA: TGTGCCAGCAGTTTGGGACTAGCCCCCACCGGGGAGCTGTTTTTT. Translating it yields CASSLGLAPTGELFF.

The CDR3 DNA follows: TGTGCCAGCAGCCAAGATTGGCCCCCGGGACTAGCGGGCCTAGCCTACAATGAGCAGTTCTTC. It encodes CASSQDWPPGLAGLAYNEQFF. This chain links TRBV14 with TRBJ2-1; 12 nucleotides line up with TRBD2. This CDR3 has 21 amino acids. Germline-derived CDR1 and CDR2 are SGHDN and FVKESK. The ends lost 0 bases at V and 2 bases at J; junction bases unmatched: 14.

On this clone: Other DNA sequences in the same sample also yield this CDR3. The rearrangement links TRBV2 to TRBJ1-5; possible D gene TRBD1, 5 bases. The CDR3 is made up of 14 amino acids. CDR1 and CDR2 from the germline V gene are SNHLY and FYNNEI. Deletions cut 6 bases from V and 0 bases from J, with 9 bases between. The CDR3 nucleotides read TGTGCCAGCAGGGGGGACTCTAGCAATCAGCCCCAGCATTTT. Amino acid sequence: CASRGDSSNQPQHF.

The chain has TRBV6-4 and TRBJ2-1, with 12 positions matching TRBD2. The germline V gene encodes CDR1 MRHNA and CDR2 SNTAGT. V trimming: 3 bases; J trimming: 7 bases; junction bases outside the gene matches: 4. The length of the CDR3 is 15 residues. CDR3 in DNA: TGTGCCAGCAGTGAAACTAGCGGGGGGCCGAATGAGCAGTTCTTC. Translation gives CASSETSGGPNEQFF.

V is TRBV19 and J is TRBJ1-2; 7 bases are shared with TRBD1. This CDR3 comprises 16 residues. The V gene end was trimmed by 10 bases and the J gene end by 2 bases; junction bases not matched to a gene: 16. Germline CDR1 is LNHDA and CDR2 is SQIVND (reference sequence). The CDR3 DNA follows: TGTGCCACCACAACGGGGACAGAGATGAAAAACTATGGCTACACCTTC. Translated: CATTTGTEMKNYGYTF. Filled out from reference TRBV19 and TRBJ1-2, the complete variable domain reads DGGITQSPKYLFRKEGQNVTLSCEQNLNHDAMYWYRQDPGQGLRLIYYSQIVNDFQKGDIAEGYSVSREKKESFPLTVTSAQKNPTAFYLCATTTGTEMKNYGYTFGSGTRLTVV.

This clone appeared a single time. The rearrangement links TRBV4-1 to TRBJ1-2, with 8 nucleotides matching TRBD1. The V gene end was trimmed by 1 base and the J gene end by 6 bases; junction bases not matched to a gene: 10. The CDR3 covers 16 residues. Germline CDR1 reads MGHRA; CDR2 reads YSYEKL. The CDR3 loop reads CASSQGTGRGGNGYTF. In DNA form, the CDR3 reads TGCGCCAGCAGCCAAGGGACAGGGAGAGGGGGTAATGGCTACACCTTC.

The chain carries TRBV11-2 and TRBJ1-3; D unresolved. CDR1 is SGHAT, CDR2 FQNNGV, per germline. The V end lost 4 bases, the J end lost 0 bases, and 13 bases lay between the germline ends. The CDR3 loop spans 16 amino acids. The CDR3 region has the DNA TGTGCCAGCAGCTCTGATGTTCCGAGCTCTGGAAACACCATATATTTT. This encodes CASSSDVPSSGNTIYF.

The chain combines TRBV2 with TRBJ2-1, with 9 bases identical to TRBD1. The V gene end was trimmed by 8 bases and the J gene end by 7 bases; junction bases not matched to a gene: 9. The germline V gene encodes CDR1 SNHLY and CDR2 FYNNEI. This CDR3 contains 14 residues. The CDR3 sequence is CASAAGTGRNEQFF. DNA of the CDR3: TGTGCCAGCGCGGCCGGGACAGGGAGGAATGAGCAGTTCTTC.

This clone was recorded a few times. The genes are TRBV30 and TRBJ2-3; 7 bases align to TRBD2. The V gene's germline CDR1 is GTSNPN and CDR2 SVGIG (reference sequence). The CDR3 length is 19 residues. The junction had 16 bases not matched to a gene; V was cut back by 0 bases and J by 1 base. The CDR3 loop is CAWSVFSGDLLGGTDTQYF. The CDR3 DNA sequence: TGTGCCTGGAGTGTATTCAGCGGGGATCTACTTGGGGGCACAGATACGCAGTATTTT.

The chain uses TRBV2 and TRBJ1-3, with D perhaps matching TRBD1 (5 bases). The CDR3 consists of 16 residues. The V gene's germline CDR1 is SNHLY and CDR2 FYNNEI. The V gene lost 4 bases and the J gene lost 2 bases, with 15 bases spanning the gap. The CDR3 loop is CASSGSQGVAGNTIYF. CDR3 DNA sequence: TGTGCCAGCAGTGGCTCGCAGGGCGTCGCTGGAAACACCATATATTTT.

The V gene is TRBV3-1 (or the pseudogene TRBV3-2), the J gene TRBJ2-7, with no clear D. V shed 4 bases and J shed 4 bases, with 11 bases lying between them. CDR1 is LGHDT, CDR2 YNNKEL, per germline (reference sequence). This CDR3 is 13 amino acids long. The CDR3 DNA reads as TGTGCCAGCAGCCCCCCGAGCTCTTACGAGCAGTACTTC. This sequence encodes CASSPPSSYEQYF.

This chain joins TRBV9 and TRBJ2-3; TRBD1 agrees at 8 bases. The CDR3 has 15 amino acids. With 3 bases clipped from V and 5 bases from J, the junction kept 8 bases outside the gene matches. Germline V gene sequence: CDR1 SGDLS, CDR2 YYNGEE. The CDR3 DNA reads TGTGCCAGCAGCGCCTCGCAGGGGGCGGGAGATACGCAGTATTTT. It translates to CASSASQGAGDTQYF.

This sequence joins TRBV7-8 and TRBJ2-5; 10 bases match TRBD2. Trimming at V came to 7 bases and at J to 6 bases, leaving 11 bases not matched to a gene. CDR1 and CDR2 (germline): SGHVS, FQNEAQ. The CDR3 length is 15 residues. The CDR3, as DNA: TGTGCCAGCACGGCTAGCGGGGGACCACAAAAGACCCAGTACTTC. Its translation is CASTASGGPQKTQYF.

In this sample, this clone turned up many times. J is TRBJ2-3 and V is TRBV6-4; 9 nucleotides line up with TRBD1. J was trimmed by 6 bases and V by 2 bases; bases with no gene match: 6. Germline V CDR1 and CDR2: MRHNA, SNTAGT. The CDR3 has 15 amino acids. The DNA of the CDR3 is TGTGCCAGCAGTGACCGGGCGGACAGGGGTGATACGCAGTATTTT. Translated: CASSDRADRGDTQYF.

This chain links TRBV29-1 with TRBJ1-5; D unclear. Germline V gene lookup returns CDR1 SQVTM and CDR2 ANQGSEA. Trimming removed 5 bases from V and 0 bases from J, with 5 bases in between. The CDR3 sequence is 12 residues long. This CDR3 reads CSVRNSNQPQHF. DNA of the CDR3: TGCAGCGTTCGTAATAGCAATCAGCCCCAGCATTTT.

The chain uses TRBV11-3 and TRBJ2-1; 9 bases are shared with TRBD1. J was trimmed by 8 bases and V by 5 bases; bases with no gene match: 13. Germline loops: CDR1 SGHNT, CDR2 YENEEA. This CDR3 is 16 amino acids long. Here the CDR3 reads CASSPITGQGGDEQFF. The CDR3 bases are TGTGCCAGCAGCCCCATTACGGGACAGGGTGGAGATGAGCAGTTCTTC.

The chain carries TRBV10-3 and TRBJ2-2; 12 bases align to TRBD2. The CDR3 totals 18 residues. Trimming at V came to 4 bases and at J to 3 bases, leaving 9 bases not matched to a gene. CDR1 and CDR2 from the germline V gene are ENHRY and SYGVKD. As DNA, the CDR3 is TGTGCCATCAGTGGTGCGCTAGCGGGGGGGCCTGACACCGGGGAGCTGTTTTTT. The encoded protein is CAISGALAGGPDTGELFF.

The chain is built from TRBV4-1 and TRBJ1-3; D call uncertain. This CDR3 has 18 residues. The V end was cut by 4 bases, the J end by 8 bases, with 27 bases between. The V gene's germline CDR1 is MGHRA and CDR2 YSYEKL. The DNA for the CDR3 is TGCGCCAGCAGCCCCTTAACCGGGAGACGAAAGAGCGGGGACACCATATATTTT. Its protein product is CASSPLTGRRKSGDTIYF.

This clone came up many times. J is TRBJ1-2 and V is TRBV7-2, with 7 positions matching TRBD1. After removal of 2 bases from V and 7 bases from J, the junction contained 7 bases not matched to a gene. Germline CDR1 and CDR2: SGHTA and FQGNSA. The CDR3 spans 14 residues. CDR3 sequence: CASSLFEGAAGYTF. The CDR3 nucleotides are TGTGCCAGCAGCTTATTTGAGGGGGCAGCTGGCTACACCTTC.

This clone was observed at least ten times. The chain has TRBV12-5 and TRBJ2-7; the match to TRBD1 covers 7 bases. CDR1 is LGHNT and CDR2 is FRNRAP in the germline V gene. The CDR3 covers 14 residues. With 5 bases clipped from V and 4 bases from J, the junction kept 8 bases outside the gene matches. The CDR3 protein is CASGKATGSYEQYF. CDR3 coding DNA: TGTGCTAGTGGTAAGGCGACAGGGAGTTACGAGCAGTACTTC.

The count of this clone is one. The rearrangement joins TRBV6-1 to TRBJ2-2; perhaps TRBD2 as D (5 bases). The germline V gene has CDR1 MNHNS and CDR2 SASEGT. V shed 1 base and J shed 7 bases, with 7 bases lying between them. The CDR3 loop spans 13 amino acids. This CDR3 reads CASSEGGGGELFF. In DNA, the CDR3 is TGTGCCAGCAGTGAAGGAGGAGGCGGGGAGCTGTTTTTT.

V gene TRBV9 combines with J gene TRBJ1-2, with a possible D match to TRBD1 (5 bases). The CDR3 is made up of 15 amino acids. V lost 0 bases to trimming and J lost 2 bases, with 11 bases between them. Germline CDR1 reads SGDLS; CDR2 reads YYNGEE. CDR3 bases: TGTGCCAGCAGCGTAGGGGCAGGGTGGAACTATGGCTACACCTTC. Translated, it gives CASSVGAGWNYGYTF.

The chain's CDR3 is CASSLMAGGDTEAFF. CDR3 DNA: TGCGCCAGCAGCTTGATGGCCGGGGGGGACACTGAAGCTTTCTTT. The rearrangement links TRBV5-1 to TRBJ1-1; perhaps TRBD1 as D (5 bases). The germline CDR1 and CDR2 sequences are SGHRS and YFSETQ. V was shortened by 1 base and J by 3 bases, with 13 bases between the two germline ends. The CDR3 contains 15 residues.

V and J are TRBV7-9 and TRBJ2-7; 8 positions match TRBD1. Germline V gene data show CDR1 as SEHNR and CDR2 as FQNEAQ (reference sequence). This CDR3 region has 14 residues. The V segment lost 6 bases and the J segment 2 bases; nucleotides outside the gene matches: 6. The CDR3 DNA is TGTGCCAGCAGTGGACAGGGTCCAACCTACGAGCAGTACTTC. Its translation is CASSGQGPTYEQYF.